This TCR beta chain originates from a study of T cells in localized non-small cell lung cancer. Regarding the study as a whole: Because only a single region of the tumor was sequenced, heterogeneity remains possible. Those with higher blood T cell density had longer overall survival. Tumor trailed uninvolved adjacent lung in T cell clonality, which peaked there.

About this clone itself: Its antigen is unidentified.

Only in-frame clones appear in the TCRdb table, and some are missing; sequencing was by immunoSEQ multiplex PCR. The data show around 25,000 clones, 75% to 90% seen once. The CDR3 runs to 17 residues. J was trimmed by 4 bases and V by 3 bases; bases with no gene match: 10. Looked up from germline, CDR1 is LNHDA and CDR2 is SQIVND (reference sequence). The chain is built from TRBV19 and TRBJ2-1, with TRBD2 matching over 9 bases. The specimen was peripheral blood, collected before any cancer treatment. The receptor comes from an older female donor with stage I lung adenocarcinoma. The CDR3 is CASSIGGGTSSYNEQFF. The CDR3 DNA reads TGTGCCAGTAGTATCGGTGGGGGGACTAGCAGTTACAATGAGCAGTTCTTC. The entire variable domain, with the rest obtained from reference TRBV19 and TRBJ2-1, is as follows: DGGITQSPKYLFRKEGQNVTLSCEQNLNHDAMYWYRQDPGQGLRLIYYSQIVNDFQKGDIAEGYSVSREKKESFPLTVTSAQKNPTAFYLCASSIGGGTSSYNEQFFGPGTRLTVL.